The 2 T cell receptor beta chains listed next were all sequenced from one sample in a study of shared clonotypes between healthy human individuals. TCRdb's table, derived via immunoSEQ multiplex PCR, lists solely in-frame clones and lacks some. The data contain over a million clones, 60% to 80% of them singletons. The specimen was memory CD4+ T cells sorted from blood. The subset is: CD45RA-negative fraction. Receptors were obtained from a man between 18 and 35 years old in good health.

This clone was recorded only once. The rearrangement links TRBV4-2 to TRBJ2-5; 7 nucleotides match TRBD2. Germline V gene lookup returns CDR1 LGHNA and CDR2 YNFKEQ. This CDR3 comprises 15 residues. Trimming removed 2 bases from V and 5 bases from J; junction bases left unmatched: 8. The CDR3 reads CASSQTGGSTETQYF. The CDR3 bases are TGTGCCAGCAGCCAAACGGGAGGATCGACGGAGACCCAGTACTTC.

The chain uses TRBV28 and TRBJ2-2; D uncertain. CDR3 length equals 14 residues. V was pared by 3 bases and J by 2 bases, with 7 bases between. Germline lookup yields CDR1 MDHEN and CDR2 SYDVKM. The CDR3 DNA reads TGTGCCAGCAGTTTGGGCCCCAACACCGGGGAGCTGTTTTTT. Its protein is CASSLGPNTGELFF.